Listed here are 3 T cell receptor beta chains from one sample, sequenced in a study of blood T cell repertoires in COVID-19. Sequencing used immunoSEQ multiplex PCR; TCRdb keeps in-frame clones, though not all of them. The data contain approximately 260,000 clones, around nine tenths of them singletons. What was sequenced was peripheral blood. These receptors were taken from a middle-aged woman who had recovered from COVID-19.

The chain recombines TRBV28 with TRBJ2-5, with D possibly matching TRBD2 (6 bases). The CDR3 is 11 residues long. V dropped 4 bases and J dropped 13 bases, with 13 bases sitting between them. CDR1 is MDHEN, CDR2 SYDVKM, per germline. Here the CDR3 reads CASSSGRRLYF. CDR3 DNA: TGTGCCAGCAGTTCTGGGAGGAGATTGTACTTC.

The count of this clone is one. The genes are TRBV7-9 and TRBJ1-4; D is ambiguous. In germline, CDR1 is SEHNR, CDR2 FQNEAQ (reference sequence). The CDR3 extends over 14 amino acids. The V and J ends lost 7 bases and 6 bases respectively, with 15 bases between them. CDR3 in amino acids: CASTMSGRHEKLFF. For the CDR3, the DNA is TGTGCCAGCACCATGAGTGGGCGTCATGAAAAACTGTTTTTT.

The rearrangement joins TRBV11-3 to TRBJ2-2; TRBD2 might be the D (5 bases). V lost 2 bases, J lost 1 base, and 8 bases lay in between. Germline CDR1 SGHNT, CDR2 YENEEA. CDR3 length: 15 residues. CDR3 in DNA: TGTGCCAGCAGCTTATCCCGGGGGAACACCGGGGAGCTGTTTTTT. Protein: CASSLSRGNTGELFF.